These 9 T cell receptor beta chains came from one sample sequenced in a study of PD-L1 blockade in urothelial cancer. TCRdb's table, derived via immunoSEQ multiplex PCR, lists solely in-frame clones and lacks some. The repertoire holds approximately 47,000 clones, approximately 81% seen once, with 8.8% in the top ten. As to time point: peripheral blood 6 weeks after treatment start. Specimen: PBMCs, collected around atezolizumab (anti-PD-L1) treatment. These receptors came from a man between 65 and 85 years old with urothelial cancer.

This chain links TRBV4-1 with TRBJ2-7; 7 nucleotides agree with TRBD1. Germline V gene data show CDR1 as MGHRA and CDR2 as YSYEKL. V trimming: 2 bases; J trimming: 2 bases; junction bases outside the gene matches: 3. This CDR3 is built from 14 residues. CDR3 nucleotides: TGCGCCAGCAGCCAAAAAACAGGGGCCTACGAGCAGTACTTC. As protein: CASSQKTGAYEQYF.

For the CDR3, the DNA is TGTGCCACCCGACCGATAGCGGGAGAGCGTACCGAGCAGTACTTC. It is translated as CATRPIAGERTEQYF. This chain uses TRBV10-3 with TRBJ2-7, with 9 bases matching TRBD2. Germline V lookup: CDR1 ENHRY, CDR2 SYGVKD. Trimming took 10 bases from V and 6 from J; bases not matched to a gene: 16. The length of the CDR3 is 15 residues.

The genes are TRBV27 and TRBJ2-7; 9 positions match TRBD1. The trim removed 2 bases at V and 2 bases at J, leaving 4 bases unmatched. Germline values: CDR1 MNHEY, CDR2 SMNVEV (reference sequence). This CDR3 has 15 residues. The CDR3 nucleotides read TGTGCCAGCAGTTTACTGGACAGGGGACCCTACGAGCAGTACTTC. Its protein product is CASSLLDRGPYEQYF.

The table lists this clone with a few counts. This rearrangement joins TRBV6-5 to TRBJ2-3, with D possibly TRBD2 on 6 matching bases. The V end was cut by 5 bases, the J end by 0 bases, with 12 bases between. Germline V gene data show CDR1 as MNHEY and CDR2 as SVGAGI. This CDR3 has 15 residues. The CDR3 bases are TGTGCCAGCAGTCCCCGAGCGGGTAGCACAGATACGCAGTATTTT. This encodes CASSPRAGSTDTQYF.

The chain links TRBV5-1 to TRBJ2-5; 11 bases match TRBD2. Germline-derived CDR1 and CDR2 are SGHRS and YFSETQ. V gave up 3 bases and J gave up 5 bases; unmatched junction bases: 9. The CDR3 has 16 residues. The CDR3 coding sequence is TGCGCCAGCAGCTCCTACATAGCGGGAGGGCACGAGACCCAGTACTTC. Translating gives CASSSYIAGGHETQYF.

The gene calls are TRBV2 and TRBJ2-7; the D gene is possibly TRBD2 (5 bases). Trimming shortened V by 7 bases and J by 0 bases, and 13 bases separated the two germline ends. The germline V gene has CDR1 SNHLY and CDR2 FYNNEI. The CDR3 covers 14 residues. The CDR3 DNA reads as TGTGCCAGCACCCCTCATGGGAGCTCCTACGAGCAGTACTTC. Its translation: CASTPHGSSYEQYF.

This rearrangement joins TRBV2 to TRBJ2-3; tentatively, D is TRBD2 (6 bases). Germline assignment: CDR1 SNHLY and CDR2 FYNNEI. CDR3 length: 13 residues. Trimming took 4 bases from V and 4 from J, leaving 9 bases between them. The CDR3 coding sequence is TGTGCCAGCAGTGTACGACTAGCAGATACGCAGTATTTT. It translates to CASSVRLADTQYF.

CDR3 protein: CASSPTGIDEKLFF. CDR3 DNA: TGTGCCAGCAGCCCCACGGGGATTGATGAAAAACTGTTTTTT. The J gene is TRBJ1-4, the V gene TRBV7-9; D gene ambiguous. Germline V gene sequence: CDR1 SEHNR, CDR2 FQNEAQ (reference sequence). V lost 5 bases to trimming and J lost 6 bases, with 13 bases between them. The CDR3 loop spans 14 amino acids. Together with reference TRBV7-9 and TRBJ1-4, the CDR3 gives the full variable domain: DTGVSQNPRHKITKRGQNVTFRCDPISEHNRLYWYRQTLGQGPEFLTYFQNEAQLEKSRLLSDRFSAERPKGSFSTLEIQRTEQGDSAMYLCASSPTGIDEKLFFGSGTQLSVL.

This chain joins TRBV30 and TRBJ2-3; D perhaps matches TRBD1 (6 bases). Germline V gene sequence: CDR1 GTSNPN, CDR2 SVGIG (reference sequence). Trimming shortened V by 5 bases and J by 3 bases, and 9 bases separated the two germline ends. The CDR3 contains 12 residues. CDR3 loop: CAWGGGTDTQYF. CDR3 DNA sequence: TGTGCCTGGGGGGGCGGGACAGATACGCAGTATTTT.